A selection of T cell receptor beta chains follows, all from one sample in a study of PD-1 and CTLA-4 blockade in melanoma. Sequencing used immunoSEQ multiplex PCR; TCRdb keeps in-frame clones, though not all of them. Seen here are 20,000 or so clones, 88% observed once, and the top ten hold approximately 8%. This sample comprised CD8+ T cells from peripheral blood, obtained before anti-PD-1 treatment. The receptors were gathered from a human donor with melanoma. The CDR3 runs from the conserved cysteine through the conserved F or W. Each record gives: J gene, V gene, CDR3 length, D gene, clone size, CDR3 protein, CDR3 DNA. D genes are given only for firm matches. Clone size is not always given. Where it is, it says once, few, many or a class for expanded clones.

>TRBJ1-5|TRBV9|14|NA|NA
CASSDGSRNQPQHF
TGTGCCAGCAGCGATGGGAGTCGCAATCAGCCCCAGCATTTT
>TRBJ2-5|TRBV9|13|NA|NA
CASSADNQETQYF
TGTGCCAGCAGCGCGGACAACCAAGAGACCCAGTACTTC
>TRBJ2-1|TRBV11-1|16|NA|NA
CASSSPAAGGPHEQFF
TGTGCCAGCAGCTCCCCAGCCGCCGGGGGGCCCCATGAGCAGTTCTTC
>TRBJ1-1|TRBV2|14|NA|NA
CARGRGTANTEAFF
TGTGCCAGGGGACGAGGGACGGCGAACACTGAAGCTTTCTTT
>TRBJ1-2|TRBV5-1|12|TRBD1|NA
CASSWDRDGYTF
TGCGCCAGCAGCTGGGACAGGGATGGCTACACCTTC
>TRBJ1-2|TRBV30|15|TRBD1|NA
CAWRQGAWENYGYTF
TGTGCCTGGAGGCAGGGGGCGTGGGAGAACTATGGCTACACCTTC
>TRBJ1-5|TRBV10-3|13|NA|NA
CAISENLNQPQHF
TGTGCCATCAGTGAGAACCTAAATCAGCCCCAGCATTTT
>TRBJ2-1|TRBV4-1|17|TRBD2|NA
CASSQDWASGGNNEQFF
TGCGCCAGCAGCCAAGATTGGGCTAGCGGGGGGAACAATGAGCAGTTCTTC
>TRBJ2-2|TRBV27|16|TRBD2|NA
CASSFLAGANSGELFF
TGTGCCAGCAGTTTTCTAGCGGGGGCCAACTCCGGGGAGCTGTTTTTT
>TRBJ2-1|TRBV7-9|15|NA|NA
CASLMGFDPLNEQFF
TGTGCCAGCTTAATGGGATTTGACCCCCTCAATGAGCAGTTCTTC
>TRBJ1-1|TRBV4-1|15|NA|NA
CASSPRGVEYTEAFF
TGCGCCAGCAGCCCGAGGGGTGTGGAGTACACTGAAGCTTTCTTT
>TRBJ2-1|TRBV9|16|TRBD2|NA
CASSVEDSGAYNEQFF
TGTGCCAGCAGCGTAGAAGATAGCGGGGCCTACAATGAGCAGTTCTTC
>TRBJ2-5|TRBV24-1|15|NA|NA
CATSDRGASRETQYF
TGTGCCACCAGTGACCGGGGGGCGTCGCGAGAGACCCAGTACTTC
>TRBJ2-7|TRBV6-5|15|NA|NA
CASSYSSGPTYEQYF
TGTGCCAGCAGTTACTCATCGGGGCCGACCTACGAGCAGTACTTC
>TRBJ1-1|TRBV24-1|12|NA|NA
CATSAGSTEAFF
TGTGCCACCAGTGCCGGGTCGACTGAAGCTTTCTTT
>TRBJ2-7|TRBV5-6|14|NA|NA
CASRQKGRSYEQYF
TGTGCCAGCAGGCAGAAGGGGCGGTCCTACGAGCAGTACTTC
>TRBJ2-3|TRBV2|15|NA|NA
CASGGGVLSTDTQYF
TGTGCCAGCGGGGGCGGGGTCCTTAGCACAGATACGCAGTATTTT
>TRBJ1-2|TRBV27|12|NA|NA
CASSPPLGGYTF
TGTGCCAGCAGTCCGCCCTTAGGGGGCTACACCTTC
>TRBJ2-7|TRBV15|14|NA|NA
CATSRAGDWYEQYF
TGTGCCACCAGCAGAGCCGGGGACTGGTACGAGCAGTACTTC
>TRBJ2-3|TRBV7-7|16|TRBD2|NA
CASSLGTSGGTDTQYF
TGTGCCAGCAGCTTAGGGACTAGCGGGGGAACAGATACGCAGTATTTT
>TRBJ1-1|TRBV4-1|11|NA|NA
CASSQGDGAFF
TGCGCCAGCAGCCAGGGAGACGGAGCTTTCTTT
>TRBJ2-7|TRBV30|12|NA|once
CAWSDNGYEQYF
TGTGCCTGGAGTGATAACGGATACGAGCAGTACTTC
>TRBJ1-1|TRBV5-4|14|NA|NA
CASSLETGNTEAFF
TGTGCCAGCAGCTTGGAGACAGGGAACACTGAAGCTTTCTTT
>TRBJ2-1|TRBV7-3|15|TRBD2|few
CASSPGTSVIDEQFF
TGTGCCAGCAGCCCCGGGACTAGCGTTATCGATGAGCAGTTCTTC
>TRBJ2-7|TRBV7-8|15|NA|NA
CASSSPGQGFYEQYF
TGTGCCAGCAGCTCACCGGGGCAGGGGTTCTACGAGCAGTACTTC
>TRBJ2-1|TRBV7-9|15|TRBD1|NA
CASSLEGAGGYEQFF
TGTGCCAGCAGCTTAGAAGGGGCAGGGGGATACGAGCAGTTCTTC
>TRBJ2-1|TRBV5-1|15|TRBD1|NA
CASSSGTGVGNEQFF
TGCGCCAGCAGCTCCGGGACAGGGGTAGGCAATGAGCAGTTCTTC
>TRBJ2-7|TRBV10-3|11|NA|NA
CAIRAIYEQYF
TGTGCCATCAGGGCGATCTACGAGCAGTACTTC
>TRBJ2-2|TRBV4-1|14|NA|NA
CASSQDQGGRELFF
TGCGCCAGCAGCCAAGATCAGGGGGGAAGGGAGCTGTTTTTT
>TRBJ2-3|TRBV7-9|16|TRBD2|NA
CASSDRTSGATDTQYF
TGTGCCAGCAGCGACAGGACTAGCGGGGCCACAGATACGCAGTATTTT
>TRBJ2-6|TRBV15|17|NA|NA
CATSPLWAGSGANVLTF
TGTGCCACCAGCCCCCTTTGGGCAGGATCTGGGGCCAACGTCCTGACTTTC
>TRBJ1-4|TRBV4-1|15|NA|NA
CASSQDDSYNEKLFF
TGCGCCAGCAGCCAAGACGACAGTTATAATGAAAAACTGTTTTTT
>TRBJ1-5|TRBV28|16|NA|NA
CASTLGGTRSNQPQHF
TGTGCCAGCACTTTAGGGGGGACGAGAAGCAATCAGCCCCAGCATTTT
>TRBJ1-1|TRBV11-2|13|TRBD1|NA
CASSPLTGGEPFF
TGTGCCAGCAGCCCCCTGACAGGGGGGGAACCTTTCTTT
>TRBJ1-6|TRBV4-1|14|NA|NA
CASSQGPLNSPLHF
TGCGCCAGCAGCCAAGGGCCTCTCAATTCACCCCTCCACTTT
>TRBJ2-1|TRBV13|14|NA|NA
CASSSGLSYNEQFF
TGTGCCAGCAGTTCGGGGCTCTCCTACAATGAGCAGTTCTTC
>TRBJ2-1|TRBV7-3|16|TRBD2|NA
CASSLRLAGAYNEQFF
TGTGCCAGCAGCTTAAGACTAGCGGGGGCCTACAATGAGCAGTTCTTC
>TRBJ1-1|TRBV3-1/TRBV3-2|15|NA|NA
CASSQEPGGYAEAFF
TGTGCCAGCAGCCAAGAACCGGGGGGATACGCTGAAGCTTTCTTT
>TRBJ2-3|TRBV12-3/TRBV12-4|13|TRBD2|NA
CASSLGLADTQYF
TGTGCCAGCAGTTTGGGACTAGCGGATACGCAGTATTTT
>TRBJ1-5|TRBV5-6|12|NA|NA
CASSGDDQPQHF
TGTGCCAGCAGTGGGGACGATCAGCCCCAGCATTTT
>TRBJ2-6|TRBV24-1|18|TRBD1|NA
CATSDPGQGASGANVLTF
TGTGCCACCAGTGACCCGGGACAGGGAGCCTCTGGGGCCAACGTCCTGACTTTC
>TRBJ2-7|TRBV5-1|16|NA|NA
CASSLGMDRGTYEQYF
TGCGCCAGCAGCTTGGGTATGGACAGAGGAACCTACGAGCAGTACTTC
>TRBJ2-5|TRBV6-1|16|TRBD1|NA
CASSELWTGVQETQYF
TGTGCCAGCAGTGAGCTCTGGACAGGGGTCCAAGAGACCCAGTACTTC
>TRBJ2-7|TRBV7-2|15|NA|few
CASSLVAGRTYEQYF
TGTGCCAGCAGCTTAGTAGCCGGCAGAACCTACGAGCAGTACTTC
>TRBJ1-1|TRBV7-6|16|NA|NA
CASSPYAQDMNTEAFF
TGTGCCAGCAGCCCTTACGCACAAGACATGAACACTGAAGCTTTCTTT
>TRBJ2-3|TRBV30|14|TRBD2|NA
CAGSTSGGADTQYF
TGTGCCGGTTCGACTAGCGGGGGGGCAGATACGCAGTATTTT
>TRBJ2-1|TRBV7-2|17|TRBD2|NA
CASSLSGGGSSYNEQFF
TGTGCCAGCAGCCTTAGCGGGGGCGGTAGCTCCTACAATGAGCAGTTCTTC
>TRBJ2-5|TRBV28|11|NA|once
CASELAETQYF
TGTGCCAGTGAGTTGGCGGAGACCCAGTACTTC
>TRBJ1-4|TRBV4-3|13|NA|NA
CASSQVGGEKLFF
TGCGCCAGCAGCCAGGTCGGAGGAGAAAAACTGTTTTTT
>TRBJ1-1|TRBV28|13|NA|NA
CASSLELNTEAFF
TGTGCCAGCAGTTTAGAGCTGAACACTGAAGCTTTCTTT
>TRBJ1-2|TRBV7-9|14|NA|NA
CASSLVSGLDGYTF
TGTGCCAGCAGCTTAGTGTCAGGGCTTGATGGCTACACCTTC
>TRBJ1-1|TRBV4-1|15|TRBD1|NA
CASSQGGQTNTEAFF
TGCGCCAGCAGCCAAGGGGGACAGACGAACACTGAAGCTTTCTTT
>TRBJ1-4|TRBV13|14|NA|NA
CASSSRSLGEKLFF
TGTGCCAGCAGCTCTCGGTCTTTGGGTGAAAAACTGTTTTTT
>TRBJ1-1|TRBV5-8|12|NA|NA
CASSPGSTEAFF
TGTGCCAGCAGTCCCGGAAGCACTGAAGCTTTCTTT
>TRBJ1-2|TRBV4-2|17|TRBD1|NA
CASSQDPGTTGISGYTF
TGTGCCAGCAGCCAAGATCCGGGGACGACAGGGATCTCTGGCTACACCTTC
>TRBJ2-7|TRBV11-2|11|NA|NA
CASSEGYEQYF
TGTGCCAGCAGCGAGGGCTACGAGCAGTACTTC
>TRBJ1-1|TRBV28|13|NA|NA
CASSFRADTEAFF
TGTGCCAGCAGTTTCAGGGCCGATACTGAAGCTTTCTTT
>TRBJ2-7|TRBV28|13|NA|NA
CASSLGRDYEQYF
TGTGCCAGCAGTTTAGGACGGGACTACGAGCAGTACTTC
>TRBJ1-1|TRBV9|14|NA|NA
CASSASVVVTEAFF
TGTGCCAGCAGCGCATCAGTAGTGGTCACTGAAGCTTTCTTT